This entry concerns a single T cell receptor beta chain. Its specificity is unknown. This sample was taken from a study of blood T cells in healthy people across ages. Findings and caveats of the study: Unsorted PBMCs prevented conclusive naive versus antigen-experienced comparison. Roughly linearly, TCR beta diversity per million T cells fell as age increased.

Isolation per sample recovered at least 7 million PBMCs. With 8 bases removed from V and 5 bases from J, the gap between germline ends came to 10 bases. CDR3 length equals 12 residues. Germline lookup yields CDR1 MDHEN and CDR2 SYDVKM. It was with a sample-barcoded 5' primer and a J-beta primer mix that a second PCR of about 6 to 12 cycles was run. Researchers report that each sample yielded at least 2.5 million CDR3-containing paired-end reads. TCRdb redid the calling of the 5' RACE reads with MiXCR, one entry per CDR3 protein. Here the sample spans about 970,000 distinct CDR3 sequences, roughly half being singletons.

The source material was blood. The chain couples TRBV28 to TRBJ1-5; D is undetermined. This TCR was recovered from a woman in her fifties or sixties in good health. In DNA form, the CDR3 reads TGTGCCAGCGGACCCCTGGATCAGCCCCAGCATTTT. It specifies CASGPLDQPQHF.